The source of this TCR beta chain is a study of blood T cell repertoires in COVID-19. Study as a whole: Collection of acute and convalescent COVID-19 samples took place in the United States, Italy and Spain. Sources were T cells, B-cell-depleted T cells, or PBMCs; the material itself was cDNA or gDNA.

V dropped 3 bases and J dropped 3 bases, with 17 bases sitting between them. Looked up from germline, CDR1 is MDHEN and CDR2 is SYDVKM. The CDR3 runs to 16 residues. Sequencing used immunoSEQ multiplex PCR; TCRdb keeps in-frame clones, though not all of them. Of 95,000 to 110,000 clones in the sample, around 90% are singletons; the top ten hold 17%. The sample was peripheral blood. The source of this sequence is a woman of 80 years or more in a cohort sampled during active COVID-19. The genes are TRBV28 and TRBJ1-2; a possible D gene is TRBD1 (6 bases). Here the CDR3 reads CASSFLGRAGDYGYTF. The CDR3 region has the DNA TGTGCCAGCAGTTTTTTGGGCAGGGCAGGGGACTATGGCTACACCTTC.